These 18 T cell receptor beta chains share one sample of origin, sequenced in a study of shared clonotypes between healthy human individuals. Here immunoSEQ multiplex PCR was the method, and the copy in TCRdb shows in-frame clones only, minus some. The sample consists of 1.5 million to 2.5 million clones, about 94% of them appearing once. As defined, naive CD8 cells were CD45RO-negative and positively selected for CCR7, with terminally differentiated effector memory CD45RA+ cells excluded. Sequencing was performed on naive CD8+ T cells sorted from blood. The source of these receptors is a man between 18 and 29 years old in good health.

Here the CDR3 reads CASSSPGGELFF. CDR3 coding DNA: TGTGCCAGCAGCTCCCCCGGAGGGGAGCTGTTTTTT. The chain employs TRBV5-4 and TRBJ2-2; D is uncertain. CDR1 and CDR2 from the germline V gene are SGHNT and YYREEE (reference sequence). The length of the CDR3 is 12 residues. V gave up 3 bases and J gave up 8 bases, with 8 bases separating them. Supplemented by reference TRBV5-4 and TRBJ2-2, the full variable domain reads ETGVTQSPTHLIKTRGQQVTLRCSSQSGHNTVSWYQQALGQGPQFIFQYYREEENGRGNFPPRFSGLQFPNYSSELNVNALELDDSALYLCASSSPGGELFFGEGSRLTVL.

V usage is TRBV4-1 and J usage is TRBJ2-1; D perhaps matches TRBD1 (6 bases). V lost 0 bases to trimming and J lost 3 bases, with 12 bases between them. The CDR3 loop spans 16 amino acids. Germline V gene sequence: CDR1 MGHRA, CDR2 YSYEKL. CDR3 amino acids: CASSQEGGVGYNEQFF. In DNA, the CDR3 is TGCGCCAGCAGCCAAGAAGGGGGAGTGGGCTACAATGAGCAGTTCTTC.

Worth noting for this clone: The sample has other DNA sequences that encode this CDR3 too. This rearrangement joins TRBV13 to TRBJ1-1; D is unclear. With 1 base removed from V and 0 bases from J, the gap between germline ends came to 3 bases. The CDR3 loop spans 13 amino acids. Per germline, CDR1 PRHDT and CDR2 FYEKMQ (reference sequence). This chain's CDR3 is CASSLAVNTEAFF. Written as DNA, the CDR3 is TGTGCCAGCAGCTTAGCAGTGAACACTGAAGCTTTCTTT. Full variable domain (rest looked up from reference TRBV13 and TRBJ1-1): AAGVIQSPRHLIKEKRETATLKCYPIPRHDTVYWYQQGPGQDPQFLISFYEKMQSDKGSIPDRFSAQQFSDYHSELNMSSLELGDSALYFCASSLAVNTEAFFGQGTRLTVV.

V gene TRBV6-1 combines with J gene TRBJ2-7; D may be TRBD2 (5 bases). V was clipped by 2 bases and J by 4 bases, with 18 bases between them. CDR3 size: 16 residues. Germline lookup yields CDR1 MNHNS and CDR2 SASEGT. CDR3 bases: TGTGCCAGCAGTGAAACGACGAGACCTGGGGAGTACGAGCAGTACTTC. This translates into CASSETTRPGEYEQYF.

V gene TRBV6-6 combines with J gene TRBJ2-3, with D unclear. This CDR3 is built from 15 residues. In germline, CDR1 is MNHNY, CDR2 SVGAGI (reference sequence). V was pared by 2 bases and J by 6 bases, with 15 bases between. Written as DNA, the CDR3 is TGTGCCAGCAGTTACCCCACGGTGGCCTTGGATACGCAGTATTTT. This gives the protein CASSYPTVALDTQYF.

CDR3 sequence: CASMRVSSYNSPLHF. The CDR3 bases are TGTGCCAGCATGAGAGTTAGCTCCTATAATTCACCCCTCCACTTT. The chain recombines TRBV2 with TRBJ1-6; no reliable D call. This CDR3 has 15 residues. Germline V lookup: CDR1 SNHLY, CDR2 FYNNEI. V lost 7 bases and J lost 0, with 10 bases in between.

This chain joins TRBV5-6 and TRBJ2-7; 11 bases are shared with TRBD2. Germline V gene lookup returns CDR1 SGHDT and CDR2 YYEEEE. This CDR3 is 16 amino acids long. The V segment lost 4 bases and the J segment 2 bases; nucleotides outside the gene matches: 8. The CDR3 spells CASSHRVAGGTYEQYF. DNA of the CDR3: TGTGCCAGCAGCCACCGTGTAGCGGGAGGGACCTACGAGCAGTACTTC.

In DNA, the CDR3 is TGTGCCAGCAGTTACTCGGCAGGACACGAGCAGTACTTC. It specifies CASSYSAGHEQYF. The chain is built from TRBV6-6 and TRBJ2-7; unclear D gene. V dropped 0 bases and J dropped 5 bases, with 8 bases sitting between them. CDR1 is MNHNY, CDR2 SVGAGI, per germline (reference sequence). CDR3 length: 13 amino acids.

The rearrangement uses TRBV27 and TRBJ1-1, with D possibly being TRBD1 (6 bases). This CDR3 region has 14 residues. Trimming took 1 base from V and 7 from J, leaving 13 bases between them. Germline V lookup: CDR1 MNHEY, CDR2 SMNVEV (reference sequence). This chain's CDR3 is CASSLLVGASEAFF. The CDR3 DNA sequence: TGTGCCAGCAGTTTATTGGTGGGGGCCAGTGAAGCTTTCTTT.

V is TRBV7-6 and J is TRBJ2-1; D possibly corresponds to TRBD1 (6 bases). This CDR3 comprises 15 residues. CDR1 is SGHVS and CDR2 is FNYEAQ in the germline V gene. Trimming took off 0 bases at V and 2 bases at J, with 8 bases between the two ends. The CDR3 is CASSLAQGTYNEQFF. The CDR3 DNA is TGTGCCAGCAGCTTAGCACAGGGAACCTACAATGAGCAGTTCTTC.

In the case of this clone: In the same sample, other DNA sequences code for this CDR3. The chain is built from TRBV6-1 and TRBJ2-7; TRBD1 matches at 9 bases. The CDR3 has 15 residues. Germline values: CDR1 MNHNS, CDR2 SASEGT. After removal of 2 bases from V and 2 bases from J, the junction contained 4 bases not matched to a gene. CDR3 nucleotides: TGTGCCAGCAGTGAATCCGGGACAGGGCCCTACGAGCAGTACTTC. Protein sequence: CASSESGTGPYEQYF.

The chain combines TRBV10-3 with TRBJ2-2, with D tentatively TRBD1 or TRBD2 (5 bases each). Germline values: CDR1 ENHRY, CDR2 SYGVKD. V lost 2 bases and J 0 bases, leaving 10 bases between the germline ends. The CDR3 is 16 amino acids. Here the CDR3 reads CAISEPGTANTGELFF. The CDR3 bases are TGTGCCATCAGTGAGCCCGGGACCGCGAACACCGGGGAGCTGTTTTTT.

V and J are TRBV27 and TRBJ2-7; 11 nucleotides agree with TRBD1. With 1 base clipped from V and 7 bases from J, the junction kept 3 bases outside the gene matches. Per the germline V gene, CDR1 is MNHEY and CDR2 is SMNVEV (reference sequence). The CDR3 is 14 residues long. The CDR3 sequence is CASSLWTGGEEQYF. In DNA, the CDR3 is TGTGCCAGCAGTTTATGGACAGGGGGCGAAGAGCAGTACTTC.

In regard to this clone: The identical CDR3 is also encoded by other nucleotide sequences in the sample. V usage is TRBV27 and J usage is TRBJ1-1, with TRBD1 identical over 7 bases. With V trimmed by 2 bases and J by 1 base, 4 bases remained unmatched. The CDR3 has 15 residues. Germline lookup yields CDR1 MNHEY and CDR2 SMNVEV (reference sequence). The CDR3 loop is CASSLSPGGNTEAFF. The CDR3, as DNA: TGTGCCAGCAGTTTAAGTCCAGGGGGGAACACTGAAGCTTTCTTT.

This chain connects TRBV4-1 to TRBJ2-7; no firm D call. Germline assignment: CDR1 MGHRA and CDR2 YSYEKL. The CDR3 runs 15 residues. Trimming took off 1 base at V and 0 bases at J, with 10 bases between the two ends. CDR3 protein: CASSQVVEASYEQYF. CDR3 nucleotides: TGCGCCAGCAGCCAAGTGGTTGAGGCCTCCTACGAGCAGTACTTC.

In DNA, the CDR3 is TGTGCCAGCAGCATAGAAGCGGGAGGGCTCTACAATGAGCAGTTCTTC. It encodes CASSIEAGGLYNEQFF. The chain combines TRBV9 with TRBJ2-1; 10 nucleotides line up with TRBD2. The CDR3 has 16 residues. From germline, CDR1 is SGDLS and CDR2 YYNGEE. The J segment lost 3 bases and the V segment lost 4 bases, leaving 7 bases of the junction unmatched.

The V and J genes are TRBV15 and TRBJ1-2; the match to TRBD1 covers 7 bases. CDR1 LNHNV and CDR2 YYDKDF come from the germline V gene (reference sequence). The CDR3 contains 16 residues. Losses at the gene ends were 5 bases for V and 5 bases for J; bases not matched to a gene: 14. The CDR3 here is CATSSGTDGDLYGYTF. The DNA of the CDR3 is TGTGCCACCAGCTCGGGGACAGACGGTGATCTATATGGCTACACCTTC.

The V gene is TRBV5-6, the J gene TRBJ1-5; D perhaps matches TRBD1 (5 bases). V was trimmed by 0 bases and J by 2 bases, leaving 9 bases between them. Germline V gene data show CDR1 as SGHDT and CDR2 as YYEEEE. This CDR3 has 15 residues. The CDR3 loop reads CASSLGGIGNQPQHF. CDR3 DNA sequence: TGTGCCAGCAGCTTGGGGGGGATAGGCAATCAGCCCCAGCATTTT.